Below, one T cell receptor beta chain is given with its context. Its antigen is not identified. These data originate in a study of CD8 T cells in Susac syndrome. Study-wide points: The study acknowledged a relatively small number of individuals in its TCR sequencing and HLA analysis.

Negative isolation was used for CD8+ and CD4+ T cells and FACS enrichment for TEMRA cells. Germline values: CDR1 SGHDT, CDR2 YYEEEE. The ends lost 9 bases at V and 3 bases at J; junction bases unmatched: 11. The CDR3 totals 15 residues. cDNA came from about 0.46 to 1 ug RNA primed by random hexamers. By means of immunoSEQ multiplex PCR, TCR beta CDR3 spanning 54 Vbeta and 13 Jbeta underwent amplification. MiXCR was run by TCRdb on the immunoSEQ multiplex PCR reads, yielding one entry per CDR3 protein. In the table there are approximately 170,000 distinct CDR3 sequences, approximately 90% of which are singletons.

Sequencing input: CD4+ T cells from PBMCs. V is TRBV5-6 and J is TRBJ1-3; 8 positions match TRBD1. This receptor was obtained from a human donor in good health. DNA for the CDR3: TGTGCCACCCGACGGCAGGGGGCACTTGGAAACACCATATATTTT. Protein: CATRRQGALGNTIYF.